A single sample is the source of the 20 T cell receptor beta chains below, sequenced in a study of T cells in Graves' hyperthyroidism and ophthalmopathy. There were TCR beta CDR3 regions amplified from RNA transcripts. RT-PCR in the first round (using the HTBI primer set) targeted the TCR CDR3. Via MiXCR, TCRdb re-called the multiplex PCR reads, giving one row per CDR3 protein. The table has about 350,000 distinct CDR3 sequences, approximately 14% seen once. Sequenced input: blood. These receptors were taken from a woman aged 40-49 years with Graves' ophthalmopathy.

The sample holds many counts of this clonotype. This rearrangement joins TRBV10-3 to TRBJ1-2, with 8 bases matching TRBD1. The CDR3 contains 14 residues. J lost 4 bases, V lost 2 bases, and 3 bases had no gene match. Germline V lookup: CDR1 ENHRY, CDR2 SYGVKD. The CDR3 sequence is CAISEGQGGYGYTF. CDR3 sequence (DNA): TGTGCCATCAGTGAGGGACAGGGAGGCTATGGCTACACCTTC.

The chain recombines TRBV10-3 with TRBJ2-7; 9 bases line up with TRBD1. The CDR3 consists of 14 residues. Trimming removed 4 bases from V and 2 bases from J; junction bases left unmatched: 3. Germline values: CDR1 ENHRY, CDR2 SYGVKD. CDR3 sequence reads: CAISGQGVTYEQYF. CDR3 nucleotides: TGTGCCATCAGTGGACAGGGGGTAACCTACGAGCAGTACTTC.

V is TRBV14 and J is TRBJ1-1; the D is unclear. V was clipped by 2 bases and J by 4 bases, with 8 bases between them. This CDR3 is 13 amino acids long. Germline CDR1 reads SGHDN; CDR2 reads FVKESK. CDR3 in DNA: TGTGCCAGCAGCCAATCTCGCTTCACTGAAGCTTTCTTT. Its protein is CASSQSRFTEAFF. The full variable domain, with the rest looked up from reference TRBV14 and TRBJ1-1, is EAGVTQFPSHSVIEKGQTVTLRCDPISGHDNLYWYRRVMGKEIKFLLHFVKESKQDESGMPNNRFLAERTGGTYSTLKVQPAELEDSGVYFCASSQSRFTEAFFGQGTRLTVV.

In this sample, this clonotype turned up many times. CDR3 loop: CASSSRRNEQFF. Written as DNA, the CDR3 is TGTGCCAGCAGCTCCCGGAGGAATGAGCAGTTCTTC. This chain joins TRBV5-6 and TRBJ2-1, with D maybe TRBD2 (5 bases). Germline V gene data show CDR1 as SGHDT and CDR2 as YYEEEE. V lost 3 bases and J lost 7, with 8 bases in between. This CDR3 is 12 amino acids long.

The chain carries TRBV30 and TRBJ2-7; 8 bases agree with TRBD2. CDR1 is GTSNPN and CDR2 is SVGIG in the germline V gene (reference sequence). CDR3 length: 14 residues. V lost 0 bases and J lost 6; bases outside the gene matches: 7. The CDR3 region is CAWSVLLAASEQYF. DNA of the CDR3: TGTGCCTGGAGTGTCCTACTAGCGGCCAGCGAGCAGTACTTC. The variable domain in full, with the rest retrieved from reference TRBV30 and TRBJ2-7, is SQTIHQWPATLVQPVGSPLSLECTVEGTSNPNLYWYRQAAGRGLQLLFYSVGIGQISSEVPQNLSASRPQDRQFILSSKKLLLSDSGFYLCAWSVLLAASEQYFGPGTRLTVT.

V gene TRBV6-1 combines with J gene TRBJ1-5, with a possible D match to TRBD1 (5 bases). The CDR3 has 14 residues. Germline CDR1 reads MNHNS; CDR2 reads SASEGT. V lost 6 bases to trimming and J lost 9 bases, with 18 bases between them. In DNA form, the CDR3 reads TGTGCCAGCAGCGGACAACTATCAGTAGGGCCCCAGCATTTT. Translation: CASSGQLSVGPQHF.

The sample holds many counts of this clonotype. The CDR3 DNA follows: TGCGCCAGCAGCTTGAGTGGAGGGAGGACTGAAGCTTTCTTT. Translation gives CASSLSGGRTEAFF. The chain uses TRBV5-1 and TRBJ1-1; no clear D. Deletions cut 1 base from V and 5 bases from J, with 12 bases between. Germline V CDR1 and CDR2: SGHRS, YFSETQ. The CDR3 has 14 residues.

This clonotype occurred a few times. This chain connects TRBV15 to TRBJ2-1; 12 bases map to TRBD2. V lost 2 bases, J lost 6 bases, and 8 bases stayed unmatched. This CDR3 contains 17 residues. Germline CDR1 LNHNV, CDR2 YYDKDF (reference sequence). The CDR3 spells CATSRQGLAGPSNEQFF. Written as DNA, the CDR3 is TGTGCCACCAGCAGACAAGGACTAGCGGGACCCTCCAATGAGCAGTTCTTC.

The rearrangement links TRBV12-5 to TRBJ2-1, with D possibly matching TRBD2 (6 bases). The ends were cut back, 2 bases at V and 7 bases at J, with 21 bases in the middle. The CDR3 length is 17 residues. Germline V gives CDR1 LGHNT, CDR2 FRNRAP. As DNA, the CDR3 is TGTGCTAGTGGTTTGACCTCTAGCGCCCTCGGTGGGAATGAGCAGTTCTTC. This encodes CASGLTSSALGGNEQFF.

The chain links TRBV2 to TRBJ2-4; either TRBD1 or TRBD2 may supply D (6 bases each). From germline, CDR1 is SNHLY and CDR2 FYNNEI. CDR3 length: 15 residues. Trimming took off 7 bases at V and 7 bases at J, with 20 bases between the two ends. CDR3 region: CASTPVRGAGNIQYF. CDR3 in DNA: TGTGCCAGCACCCCCGTAAGGGGGGCAGGGAACATTCAGTACTTC.

This clonotype was counted ten times or more. The rearrangement links TRBV20-1 to TRBJ2-1, with 14 bases lining up with TRBD2. The CDR3 runs 19 residues. Germline CDR1 DFQATT, CDR2 SNEGSKA (reference sequence). V lost 1 base to trimming and J lost 1 base; unmatched junction nucleotides: 9. CDR3 nucleotide sequence: TGCAGTGCTAGAGTTGGACTAGCGGGAGGTAGGAATTCCTACAATGAGCAGTTCTTC. Encoded protein: CSARVGLAGGRNSYNEQFF.

The table lists this clonotype with many counts. V is TRBV3-1 and J is TRBJ2-1; D unresolved. Germline values: CDR1 LGHDT, CDR2 YNNKEL (reference sequence). The CDR3 consists of 15 residues. Trimming took 3 bases from V and 7 from J, leaving 16 bases between them. The chain's CDR3 is CASSQGPRATNEQFF. CDR3 sequence (DNA): TGTGCCAGCAGCCAGGGCCCCCGGGCTACTAATGAGCAGTTCTTC.

CDR3 in DNA: TGTGCCATCAGCATGACCGGGACAGGGGCCACCGGGGAGCTGTTTTTT. It yields the protein CAISMTGTGATGELFF. The rearrangement joins TRBV10-3 to TRBJ2-2; 10 bases match TRBD1. Germline trimming cut 6 bases from V and 4 bases from J; bases unmatched to any gene: 8. Looked up from germline, CDR1 is ENHRY and CDR2 is SYGVKD. This CDR3 has 16 amino acids.

This clonotype showed up many times. This rearrangement joins TRBV6-1 to TRBJ1-6; 7 nucleotides agree with TRBD1. This CDR3 spans 15 amino acids. V shed 6 bases and J 7 bases; nucleotides not matched to a gene: 9. Germline CDR1 MNHNS, CDR2 SASEGT. The CDR3: CASRDDRALNSPLHF. The CDR3 coding sequence is TGTGCCAGCAGGGACGACAGGGCTCTAAATTCACCCCTCCACTTT.

This clonotype was seen ten or more times. The V gene is TRBV7-6, the J gene TRBJ1-2, with TRBD1 identical over 8 bases. V shed 5 bases, J shed 2 bases, and the junction held 7 bases outside the gene matches. CDR3 size: 15 residues. Germline CDR1 and CDR2: SGHVS and FNYEAQ. CDR3 nucleotide sequence: TGTGCCAGCAGCCCAGAGACAGGGGCGAACTATGGCTACACCTTC. Translating it yields CASSPETGANYGYTF.

This clonotype has at least ten counts. This chain joins TRBV25-1 and TRBJ1-1; a weak D match, TRBD1 (6 bases). The CDR3 runs 15 residues. Germline CDR1 MGHDK, CDR2 SYGVNS. Trimming removed 6 bases from V and 1 base from J, with 15 bases in between. CDR3 nucleotides: TGTGCCAGCAGACACTTTACAGGGAGGAACACTGAAGCTTTCTTT. This sequence encodes CASRHFTGRNTEAFF.

This clonotype came up many times. This chain uses TRBV25-1 with TRBJ1-3; the D gene is possibly TRBD1 (5 bases). Looked up from germline, CDR1 is MGHDK and CDR2 is SYGVNS. The CDR3 runs to 13 residues. V lost 1 base and J lost 7, with 8 bases in between. CDR3 sequence (DNA): TGTGCCAGCAGTGAATTTGGGGGTAACACCATATATTTT. Amino acids: CASSEFGGNTIYF.

This clonotype occurred many times. CDR3 sequence: CASSSRLAVPTDTQYF. The CDR3 coding sequence is TGTGCCAGCAGCTCACGTCTAGCGGTCCCCACAGATACGCAGTATTTT. The chain links TRBV7-2 to TRBJ2-3, with 7 bases aligning to TRBD2. J gave up 2 bases and V 4 bases, and 9 bases lay outside the gene matches. This CDR3 has 16 amino acids. CDR1 and CDR2 (germline): SGHTA, FQGNSA.

Many counts were recorded for this clonotype. V is TRBV7-9 and J is TRBJ2-2; TRBD1 matches at 7 bases. V shed 1 base and J 6 bases; nucleotides not matched to a gene: 11. There are 17 residues in the CDR3. Germline CDR1 SEHNR, CDR2 FQNEAQ (reference sequence). CDR3 amino acids: CASSLGRDRPRSGELFF. The CDR3 DNA is TGTGCCAGCAGCTTAGGACGGGACAGACCACGCTCCGGGGAGCTGTTTTTT.

This clonotype has more than one count but fewer than ten. The chain uses TRBV20-1 and TRBJ2-5, with TRBD2 matching 7 bases. Germline CDR1 and CDR2: DFQATT and SNEGSKA (reference sequence). The CDR3 loop spans 15 amino acids. With 5 bases clipped from V and 3 bases from J, the junction kept 12 bases outside the gene matches. CDR3 loop: CSAEGWAGAEETQYF. The CDR3 coding sequence is TGCAGTGCTGAAGGCTGGGCGGGAGCTGAAGAGACCCAGTACTTC.